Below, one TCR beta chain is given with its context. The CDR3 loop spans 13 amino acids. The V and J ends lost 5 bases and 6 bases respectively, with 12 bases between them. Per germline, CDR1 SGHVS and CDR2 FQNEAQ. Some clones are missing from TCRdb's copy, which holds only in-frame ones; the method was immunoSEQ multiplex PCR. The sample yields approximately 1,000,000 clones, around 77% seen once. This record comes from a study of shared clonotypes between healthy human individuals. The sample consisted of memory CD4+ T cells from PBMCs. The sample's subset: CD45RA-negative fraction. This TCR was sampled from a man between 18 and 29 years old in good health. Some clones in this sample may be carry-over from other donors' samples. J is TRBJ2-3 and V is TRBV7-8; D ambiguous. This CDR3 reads CASSPPQEDTQYF. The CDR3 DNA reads TGTGCCAGCAGCCCCCCTCAGGAGGATACGCAGTATTTT. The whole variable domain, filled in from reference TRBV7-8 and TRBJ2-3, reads GAGVSQSPRYKVAKRGQDVALRCDPISGHVSLFWYQQALGQGPEFLTYFQNEAQLDKSGLPSDRFFAERPEGSVSTLKIQRTQQEDSAVYLCASSPPQEDTQYFGPGTRLTVL.